This record concerns one T cell receptor (beta chain) sequence. Its target is not known. PCR primers comprised 60 Vbeta and 13 Jbeta primers. Measured with immunoSEQ multiplex PCR; TCRdb has only the in-frame clones, and not every one. Counted here are a few hundred thousand clones, 80% occurring once; the ten biggest clones make up 0.3%. The entry originates in a study of cytomegalovirus exposure and HLA in healthy donors. The study's findings and limits: Presence/absence analyses treated sequencing depth as roughly uniform across donors. 16,951 TCR beta sequences were associated with HLA alleles at 0.05 false discovery rate in a later analysis. Rare TCR sequences predominated, though certain public TCRs were found in many donors.

This CDR3 is 12 amino acids long. Germline CDR1 MDHEN, CDR2 SYDVKM. J was trimmed by 13 bases and V by 5 bases; bases with no gene match: 10. The material sequenced was PBMCs. This sequence originates from a girl aged 2-10 years in good health and CMV-seronegative. This chain joins TRBV28 and TRBJ1-2; 7 nucleotides line up with TRBD1. CDR3 region: CASSPGQAAGTF. The CDR3, as DNA: TGTGCCAGCAGTCCAGGACAGGCGGCGGGCACCTTC.